Following are 19 T cell receptor beta chains from one sample sequenced in a study of beta chain features in type 1 diabetes. Findings and limits, study-wide: In every one of the four CD4+ subsets, TCRB CDR3s were moderately but significantly shorter in Type 1 diabetes patients.

Isolated RNA was reverse transcribed in full, so expressed TCRB transcripts were sequenced. The table came from immunoSEQ multiplex PCR; TCRdb's copy has only in-frame clones and leaves some out. The sample includes around 150,000 clones, about 10% seen only once; the top ten take 0.65% to 0.9%. For these TCRs, the target antigens are not known. The sequenced sample was central memory CD4+ T cells from blood. The source of these receptors is a woman in her twenties or thirties with type 1 diabetes.

The chain joins TRBV19 to TRBJ2-7, with 13 bases that match TRBD2. V shed 5 bases and J 1 base; nucleotides not matched to a gene: 5. The length of the CDR3 is 16 residues. Germline values: CDR1 LNHDA, CDR2 SQIVND (reference sequence). This CDR3 is CASSRLAGGLSYEQYF. The CDR3 region has the DNA TGTGCCAGTAGTCGACTAGCGGGAGGCCTTTCCTACGAGCAGTACTTC.

This clone was found once. The rearrangement uses TRBV25-1 and TRBJ1-1; 7 bases agree with TRBD1. The germline gives CDR1 MGHDK, CDR2 SYGVNS. The CDR3 consists of 13 residues. With V trimmed by 5 bases and J by 5 bases, 5 bases remained unmatched. CDR3 sequence reads: CASSNPQGTEAFF. CDR3 nucleotide sequence: TGTGCCAGCAGTAACCCACAGGGGACTGAAGCTTTCTTT. Variable domain in full (rest from reference TRBV25-1 and TRBJ1-1): EADIYQTPRYLVIGTGKKITLECSQTMGHDKMYWYQQDPGMELHLIHYSYGVNSTEKGDLSSESTVSRIRTEHFPLTLESARPSHTSQYLCASSNPQGTEAFFGQGTRLTVV.

This clone occurred a few times. J is TRBJ2-4 and V is TRBV2; 12 nucleotides agree with TRBD2. CDR1 is SNHLY and CDR2 is FYNNEI in the germline V gene. V lost 6 bases, J lost 8 bases, and 11 bases stayed unmatched. The CDR3 covers 16 residues. The CDR3 DNA sequence: TGTGCCAGCAGGCAACTGGGACTAGCGGGCTACGACATTCAGTACTTC. Its protein is CASRQLGLAGYDIQYF.

This clone was seen a few times. The chain is built from TRBV19 and TRBJ1-4, with 7 bases matching TRBD1. The CDR3 covers 14 residues. V was clipped by 10 bases and J by 8 bases; unmatched bases: 13. The germline gives CDR1 LNHDA, CDR2 SQIVND (reference sequence). The CDR3 is CATQSGTVREKLFF. CDR3 nucleotide sequence: TGTGCCACCCAATCCGGGACAGTTAGAGAAAAACTGTTTTTT.

This clone was detected a few times. This rearrangement joins TRBV28 to TRBJ2-1; the match to TRBD1 covers 10 bases. This CDR3 is 17 amino acids long. The V segment lost 9 bases and the J segment 7 bases; nucleotides outside the gene matches: 18. CDR1 and CDR2 from the germline V gene are MDHEN and SYDVKM. As DNA, the CDR3 is TGTGCCAGAAGGACAGGGGGGGATGGAGGGCCAGGGAATGAGCAGTTCTTC. This gives the protein CARRTGGDGGPGNEQFF.

The count of this clone is one. The chain has TRBV19 and TRBJ1-2; a weak D match, TRBD1 (6 bases). Germline V lookup: CDR1 LNHDA, CDR2 SQIVND (reference sequence). The V gene lost 3 bases and the J gene lost 8 bases, with 13 bases spanning the gap. This CDR3 has 13 residues. The CDR3, as DNA: TGTGCCAGTAGTATTCAGGGGCAAGGAGGCTACACCTTC. Translated, it gives CASSIQGQGGYTF.

In this sample, this clone turned up a few times. V usage is TRBV4-1 and J usage is TRBJ2-7, with D uncertain. The length of the CDR3 is 13 residues. Trimming cost V 4 bases and J 5 bases, with 12 bases left between them. Per the germline V gene, CDR1 is MGHRA and CDR2 is YSYEKL. The CDR3 here is CASSRTLPNEQYF. Written as DNA, the CDR3 is TGCGCCAGCAGCCGAACTCTACCCAACGAGCAGTACTTC.

The V gene is TRBV5-6, the J gene TRBJ2-5, with 10 bases identical to TRBD1. The length of the CDR3 is 16 residues. Germline CDR1 reads SGHDT; CDR2 reads YYEEEE. V lost 4 bases and J lost 4; bases outside the gene matches: 10. The CDR3 loop reads CASSAIGQGDLETQYF. As DNA, the CDR3 is TGTGCCAGCAGCGCAATCGGACAGGGGGACCTAGAGACCCAGTACTTC.

The chain is built from TRBV13 and TRBJ2-1, with 13 positions matching TRBD2. Germline V lookup: CDR1 PRHDT, CDR2 FYEKMQ (reference sequence). There are 19 residues in the CDR3. J was trimmed by 5 bases and V by 4 bases; bases with no gene match: 14. The CDR3 loop reads CASSSLYRTSGSIHNEQFF. In nucleotides, the CDR3 is TGTGCCAGCAGCTCACTCTACCGGACTAGCGGGAGCATACACAATGAGCAGTTCTTC.

This clone was observed many times. The chain carries TRBV19 and TRBJ2-3; 7 nucleotides line up with TRBD1. The length of the CDR3 is 15 residues. The trim removed 5 bases at V and 1 base at J, leaving 6 bases unmatched. CDR1 LNHDA and CDR2 SQIVND come from the germline V gene (reference sequence). The CDR3 is CASSQNDRGTDTQYF. DNA for the CDR3: TGTGCCAGTAGTCAAAATGACAGGGGCACAGATACGCAGTATTTT.

The chain combines TRBV5-4 with TRBJ2-2, with TRBD1 matching 7 bases. From germline, CDR1 is SGHNT and CDR2 YYREEE (reference sequence). V was clipped by 4 bases and J by 0 bases; unmatched bases: 6. The CDR3 is 16 residues long. CDR3: CASSPGQTANTGELFF. Here the CDR3 DNA reads TGTGCCAGCAGCCCGGGACAGACCGCGAACACCGGGGAGCTGTTTTTT.

This rearrangement joins TRBV5-1 to TRBJ1-4; tentatively, D is TRBD1 (5 bases). V dropped 5 bases and J dropped 4 bases, with 12 bases sitting between them. Germline V lookup: CDR1 SGHRS, CDR2 YFSETQ. This CDR3 region has 14 residues. The CDR3 sequence: CASRTDGHNEKLFF. In DNA, the CDR3 is TGCGCCAGCAGGACGGACGGACATAATGAAAAACTGTTTTTT.

This chain connects TRBV10-3 to TRBJ2-4; D not certain. The CDR3 loop spans 13 amino acids. Germline loops: CDR1 ENHRY, CDR2 SYGVKD. The V gene lost 4 bases and the J gene lost 2 bases, with 6 bases spanning the gap. CDR3 nucleotides: TGTGCCATCAGTGGAGGTTCCAAAAACATTCAGTACTTC. This sequence encodes CAISGGSKNIQYF.

The chain uses TRBV18 and TRBJ2-1, with D possibly being TRBD1 (5 bases). Germline V gene lookup returns CDR1 KGHSH and CDR2 LQKENI. This CDR3 spans 15 amino acids. The V end was cut by 1 base, the J end by 7 bases, with 14 bases between. The DNA for the CDR3 is TGTGCCAGCTCACCACGGGCAGGGAATAGAAATGAGCAGTTCTTC. Protein product: CASSPRAGNRNEQFF.

This chain connects TRBV7-3 to TRBJ2-1, with unresolved D. V lost 1 base and J lost 4, with 8 bases in between. Germline values: CDR1 SGHTA, CDR2 FQGTGA. The length of the CDR3 is 14 residues. Here the CDR3 reads CASSLRGQYNEQFF. The CDR3 DNA follows: TGTGCCAGCAGCTTAAGAGGCCAGTACAATGAGCAGTTCTTC.

The rearrangement links TRBV19 to TRBJ2-5, with 7 bases aligning to TRBD2. J lost 0 bases, V lost 6 bases, and 4 bases had no gene match. Germline-derived CDR1 and CDR2 are LNHDA and SQIVND (reference sequence). CDR3 length: 14 amino acids. CDR3 protein: CASSGAGYQETQYF. The CDR3 DNA follows: TGTGCCAGTAGCGGAGCGGGGTACCAAGAGACCCAGTACTTC.

This clone was seen a few times. The V call is TRBV2, the J call TRBJ2-5; weak D call: TRBD1 (5 bases). CDR1 and CDR2 (germline): SNHLY, FYNNEI. The length of the CDR3 is 13 residues. V was shortened by 7 bases and J by 1 base, with 10 bases between the two germline ends. The CDR3 protein is CASNYRIQETQYF. DNA for the CDR3: TGTGCCAGCAACTACAGGATCCAAGAGACCCAGTACTTC.

This clone has just a few counts. The chain is built from TRBV11-2 and TRBJ2-7; perhaps TRBD2 as D (7 bases). The V end lost 5 bases, the J end lost 3 bases, and 17 bases lay between the germline ends. This CDR3 region has 15 residues. Germline V gene lookup returns CDR1 SGHAT and CDR2 FQNNGV. CDR3 region: CASSLGGGGYYEQYF. DNA of the CDR3: TGTGCCAGCAGCCTCGGAGGGGGGGGGTACTACGAGCAGTACTTC.

The V and J genes are TRBV7-6 and TRBJ2-3; D ambiguous. The CDR3 runs 15 residues. Germline assignment: CDR1 SGHVS and CDR2 FNYEAQ. V shed 5 bases and J shed 1 base, with 13 bases lying between them. DNA for the CDR3: TGTGCCAGCAGCCCTTACGGAGCTGGCACAGATACGCAGTATTTT. This encodes CASSPYGAGTDTQYF.